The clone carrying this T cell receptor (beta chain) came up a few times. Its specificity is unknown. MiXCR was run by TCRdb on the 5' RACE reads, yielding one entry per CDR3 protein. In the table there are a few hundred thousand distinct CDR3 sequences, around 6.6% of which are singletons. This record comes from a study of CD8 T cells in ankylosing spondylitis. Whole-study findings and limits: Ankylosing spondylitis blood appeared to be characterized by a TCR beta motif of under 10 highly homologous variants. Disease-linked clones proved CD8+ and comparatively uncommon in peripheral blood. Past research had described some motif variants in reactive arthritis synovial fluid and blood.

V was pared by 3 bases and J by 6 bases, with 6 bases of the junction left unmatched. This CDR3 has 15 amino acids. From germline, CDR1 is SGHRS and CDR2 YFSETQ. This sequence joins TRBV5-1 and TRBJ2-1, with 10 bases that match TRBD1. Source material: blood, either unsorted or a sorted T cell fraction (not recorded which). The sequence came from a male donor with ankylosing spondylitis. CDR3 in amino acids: CASSSPGTGANEQFF. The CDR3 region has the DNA TGCGCCAGCAGCTCCCCCGGGACAGGGGCCAATGAGCAGTTCTTC.